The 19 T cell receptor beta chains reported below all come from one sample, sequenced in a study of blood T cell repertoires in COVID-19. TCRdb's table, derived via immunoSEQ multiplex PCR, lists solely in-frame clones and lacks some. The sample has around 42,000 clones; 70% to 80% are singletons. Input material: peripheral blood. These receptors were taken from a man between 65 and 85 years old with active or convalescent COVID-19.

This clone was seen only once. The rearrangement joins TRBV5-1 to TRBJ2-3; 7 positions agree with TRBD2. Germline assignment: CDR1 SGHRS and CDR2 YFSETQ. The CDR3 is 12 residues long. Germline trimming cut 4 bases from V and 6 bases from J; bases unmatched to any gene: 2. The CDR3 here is CASSGEGDTQYF. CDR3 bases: TGCGCCAGCAGCGGGGAGGGGGATACGCAGTATTTT.

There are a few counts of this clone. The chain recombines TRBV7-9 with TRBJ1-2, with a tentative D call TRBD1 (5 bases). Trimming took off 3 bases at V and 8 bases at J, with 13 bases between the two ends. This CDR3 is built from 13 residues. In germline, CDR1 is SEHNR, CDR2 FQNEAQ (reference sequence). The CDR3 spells CASSFTQQAGYTF. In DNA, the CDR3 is TGTGCCAGCAGCTTTACCCAACAGGCGGGCTACACCTTC.

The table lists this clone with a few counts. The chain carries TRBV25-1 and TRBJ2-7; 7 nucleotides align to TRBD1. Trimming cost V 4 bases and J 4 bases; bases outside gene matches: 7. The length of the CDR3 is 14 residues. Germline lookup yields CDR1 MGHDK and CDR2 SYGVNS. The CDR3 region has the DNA TGTGCCAGCAGTGGTCGAAGGGGGCAGTACGAGCAGTACTTC. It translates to CASSGRRGQYEQYF.

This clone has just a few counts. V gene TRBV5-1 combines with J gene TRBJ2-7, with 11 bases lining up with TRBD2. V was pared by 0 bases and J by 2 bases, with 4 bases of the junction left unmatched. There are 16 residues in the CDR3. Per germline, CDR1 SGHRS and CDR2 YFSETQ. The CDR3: CASSLEPGLAAYEQYF. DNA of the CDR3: TGCGCCAGCAGCTTGGAACCGGGACTAGCGGCCTACGAGCAGTACTTC.

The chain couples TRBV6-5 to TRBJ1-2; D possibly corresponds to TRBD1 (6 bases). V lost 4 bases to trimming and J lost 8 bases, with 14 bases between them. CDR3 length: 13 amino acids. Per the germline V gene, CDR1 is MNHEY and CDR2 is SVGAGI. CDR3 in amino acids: CASSLGRGLGYTF. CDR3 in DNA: TGTGCCAGCAGTTTAGGCAGGGGCCTCGGCTACACCTTC.

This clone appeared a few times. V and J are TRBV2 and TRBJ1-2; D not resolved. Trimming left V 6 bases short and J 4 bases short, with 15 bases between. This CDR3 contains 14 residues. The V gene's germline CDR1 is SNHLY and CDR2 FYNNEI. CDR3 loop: CASSRTGVVYGYTF. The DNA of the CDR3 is TGTGCCAGCAGCAGAACCGGGGTCGTCTATGGCTACACCTTC.

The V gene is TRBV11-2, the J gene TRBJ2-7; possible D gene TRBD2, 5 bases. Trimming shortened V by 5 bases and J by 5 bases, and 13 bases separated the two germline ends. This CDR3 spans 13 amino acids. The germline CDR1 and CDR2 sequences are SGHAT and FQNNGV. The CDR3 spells CASSPKMRDEQYF. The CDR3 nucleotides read TGTGCCAGCAGCCCAAAAATGAGGGACGAGCAGTACTTC.

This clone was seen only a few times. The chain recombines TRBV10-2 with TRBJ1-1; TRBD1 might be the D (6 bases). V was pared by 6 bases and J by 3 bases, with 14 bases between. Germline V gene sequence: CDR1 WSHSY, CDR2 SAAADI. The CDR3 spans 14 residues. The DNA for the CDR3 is TGCGCCAGCAGAAGGACAGACACTCACACTGAAGCTTTCTTT. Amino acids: CASRRTDTHTEAFF.

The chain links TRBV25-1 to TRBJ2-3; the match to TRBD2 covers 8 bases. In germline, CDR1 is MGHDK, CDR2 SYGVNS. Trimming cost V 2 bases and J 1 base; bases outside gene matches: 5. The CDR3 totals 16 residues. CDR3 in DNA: TGTGCCAGCAGTGAACGGGGGCGGGGGGGCACAGATACGCAGTATTTT. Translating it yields CASSERGRGGTDTQYF.

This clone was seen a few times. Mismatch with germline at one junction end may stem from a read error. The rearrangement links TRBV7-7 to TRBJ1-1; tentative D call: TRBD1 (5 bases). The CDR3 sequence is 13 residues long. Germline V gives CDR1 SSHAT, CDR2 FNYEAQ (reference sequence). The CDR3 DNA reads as TGTGCTAGCAGCCTTCAGGGTTCAGGGGAAGCTTTCTTT. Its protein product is CASSLQGSGEAFF.

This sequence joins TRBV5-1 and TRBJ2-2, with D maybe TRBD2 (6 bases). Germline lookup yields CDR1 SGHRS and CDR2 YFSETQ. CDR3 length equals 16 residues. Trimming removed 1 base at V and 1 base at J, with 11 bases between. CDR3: CASSLSGGRNTGELFF. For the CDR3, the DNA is TGCGCCAGCAGCTTGTCCGGGGGAAGGAACACCGGGGAGCTGTTTTTT.

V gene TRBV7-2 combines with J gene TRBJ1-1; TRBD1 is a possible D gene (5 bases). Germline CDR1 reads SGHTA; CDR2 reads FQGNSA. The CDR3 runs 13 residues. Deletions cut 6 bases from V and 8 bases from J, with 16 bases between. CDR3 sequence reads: CASRAGPKEEAFF. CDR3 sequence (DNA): TGTGCCAGCAGAGCGGGGCCAAAGGAGGAAGCTTTCTTT.

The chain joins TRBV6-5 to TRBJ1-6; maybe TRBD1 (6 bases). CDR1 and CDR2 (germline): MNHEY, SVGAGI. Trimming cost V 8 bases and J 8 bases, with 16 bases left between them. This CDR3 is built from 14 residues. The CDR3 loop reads CASEKDSRYSPLHF. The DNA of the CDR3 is TGTGCCAGCGAAAAGGACAGCCGATATTCACCCCTCCACTTT.

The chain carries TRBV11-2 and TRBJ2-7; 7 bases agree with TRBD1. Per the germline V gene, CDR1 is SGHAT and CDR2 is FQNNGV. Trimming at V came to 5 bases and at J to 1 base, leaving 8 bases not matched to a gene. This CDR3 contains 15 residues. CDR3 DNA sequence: TGTGCCAGCAGCCAAGGACAGGCCCTTTCCTACGAGCAGTACTTC. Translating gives CASSQGQALSYEQYF.

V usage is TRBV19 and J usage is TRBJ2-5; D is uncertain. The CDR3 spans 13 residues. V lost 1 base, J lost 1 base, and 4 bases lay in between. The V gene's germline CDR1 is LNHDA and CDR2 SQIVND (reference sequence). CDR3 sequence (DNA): TGTGCCAGTAGTATAGGCAGCCAAGAGACCCAGTACTTC. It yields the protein CASSIGSQETQYF.

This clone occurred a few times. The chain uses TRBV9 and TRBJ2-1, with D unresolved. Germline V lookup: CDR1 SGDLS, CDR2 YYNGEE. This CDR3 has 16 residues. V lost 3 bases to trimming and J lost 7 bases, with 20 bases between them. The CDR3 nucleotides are TGTGCCAGCAGCGCAGACACCATGGGCTTTAGGAATGAGCAGTTCTTC. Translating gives CASSADTMGFRNEQFF.

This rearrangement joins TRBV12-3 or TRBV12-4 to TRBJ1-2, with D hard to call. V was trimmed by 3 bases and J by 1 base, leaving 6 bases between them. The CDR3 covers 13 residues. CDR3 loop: CASSLVSNYGYTF. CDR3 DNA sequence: TGTGCCAGCAGTTTGGTTAGTAACTATGGCTACACCTTC.

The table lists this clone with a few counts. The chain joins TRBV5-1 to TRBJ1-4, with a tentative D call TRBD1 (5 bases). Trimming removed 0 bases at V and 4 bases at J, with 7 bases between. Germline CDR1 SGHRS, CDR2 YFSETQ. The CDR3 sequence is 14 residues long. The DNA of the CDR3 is TGCGCCAGCAGCTTGGGCGACAGTAATGAAAAACTGTTTTTT. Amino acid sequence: CASSLGDSNEKLFF.

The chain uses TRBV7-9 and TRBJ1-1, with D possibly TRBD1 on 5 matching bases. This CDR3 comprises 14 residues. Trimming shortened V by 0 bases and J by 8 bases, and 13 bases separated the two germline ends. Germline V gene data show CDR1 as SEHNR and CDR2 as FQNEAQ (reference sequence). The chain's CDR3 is CASSLATLNREAFF. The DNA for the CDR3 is TGTGCCAGCAGCTTAGCGACCCTAAACAGGGAAGCTTTCTTT.